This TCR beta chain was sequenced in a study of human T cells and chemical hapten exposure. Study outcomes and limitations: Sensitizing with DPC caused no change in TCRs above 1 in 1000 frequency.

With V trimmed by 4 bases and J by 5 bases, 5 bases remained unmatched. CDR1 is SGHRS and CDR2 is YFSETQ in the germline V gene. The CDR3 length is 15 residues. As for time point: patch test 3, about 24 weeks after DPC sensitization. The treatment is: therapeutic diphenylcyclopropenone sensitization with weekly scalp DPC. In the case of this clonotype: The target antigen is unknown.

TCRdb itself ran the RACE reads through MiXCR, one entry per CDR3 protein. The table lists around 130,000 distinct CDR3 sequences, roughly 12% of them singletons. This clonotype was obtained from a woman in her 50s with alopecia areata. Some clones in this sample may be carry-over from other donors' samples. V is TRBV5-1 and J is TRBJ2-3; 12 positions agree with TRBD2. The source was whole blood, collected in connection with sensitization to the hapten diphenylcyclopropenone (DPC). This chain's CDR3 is CASSPRTSGIDTQYF. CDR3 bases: TGCGCCAGCAGCCCGCGGACTAGCGGGATAGATACGCAGTATTTT.